This T cell receptor beta chain stems from a study of T cell repertoires in cytomegalovirus infection. For the study at large: HLA-B-restricted CMV epitopes that are well studied, plus recently identified HLA-C-restricted ones, were used by the study.

Study-wide results and caveats: HLA-C-restricted CMV clonotypes gave the most frequent clonotype in two of eight donors. Totalled public TCR beta family frequency picked out people who carried CMV plus the relevant HLA.

In the case of this clonotype: Antigen specificity is unknown.

The CDR3 has 14 amino acids. Germline values: CDR1 MNHEY, CDR2 SMNVEV (reference sequence). V lost 3 bases and J lost 5; bases outside the gene matches: 7. TCRdb re-analysed the reads in MiXCR, keeping a single row per CDR3 protein. The sample records hundreds of thousands of distinct CDR3 sequences, approximately 32% being singletons. This sample comprised cultured CD8+ T cells from PBMCs, obtained from culture after CMV antigen stimulation. The source of this sequence is a human donor in good health (CMV status not recorded). Some clones in this sample may be carry-over from other donors' samples. The rearrangement links TRBV27 to TRBJ2-7; 7 bases map to TRBD1. CDR3 protein: CASSFGTDLHEQYF. The CDR3 DNA reads as TGTGCCAGCAGTTTTGGGACAGACCTTCACGAGCAGTACTTC.